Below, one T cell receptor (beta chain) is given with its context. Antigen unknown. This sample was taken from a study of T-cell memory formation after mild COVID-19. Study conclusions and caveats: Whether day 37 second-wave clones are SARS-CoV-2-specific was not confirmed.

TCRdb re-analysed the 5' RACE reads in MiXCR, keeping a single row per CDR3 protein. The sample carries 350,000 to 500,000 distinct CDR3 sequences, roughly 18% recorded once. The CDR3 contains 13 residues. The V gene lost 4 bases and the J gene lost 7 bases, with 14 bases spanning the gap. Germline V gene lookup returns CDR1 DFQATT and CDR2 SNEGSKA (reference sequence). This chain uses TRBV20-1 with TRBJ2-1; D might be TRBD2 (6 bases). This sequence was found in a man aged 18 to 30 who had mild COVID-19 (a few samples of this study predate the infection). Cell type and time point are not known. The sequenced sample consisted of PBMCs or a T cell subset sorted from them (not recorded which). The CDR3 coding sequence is TGCAGTGCTATCCGGGACCGGGGGAATGAGCAGTTCTTC. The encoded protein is CSAIRDRGNEQFF.